This TCR beta chain was sequenced in a study of blood T cells in healthy people across ages. Overall study findings and caveats: Percentage of naive T cells showed a strong correlation with TCR beta diversity.

A second PCR of roughly 7 to 11 cycles used a sample-barcoded 5' primer and a J-beta primer mix. TCRdb fed the 5' RACE reads into MiXCR, producing one record per CDR3 protein. The sample lists over a million distinct CDR3 sequences; 40% to 45% were seen once. V was cut by 5 bases and J by 0 bases, with 8 bases left in between. CDR1 and CDR2 from the germline V gene are ENHRY and SYGVKD. The CDR3 contains 14 residues. This clonotype was seen only a few times. The antigen is unknown. Sequenced input: blood. The gene calls are TRBV10-3 and TRBJ1-5; D call uncertain. This sequence was found in a woman in her sixties or seventies in good health. The DNA of the CDR3 is TGTGCCATCAGTCAAACGGGTAGCAATCAGCCCCAGCATTTT. Protein: CAISQTGSNQPQHF.